These 30 T cell receptor beta chains share one sample of origin, sequenced in a study of CD8 T cells in ankylosing spondylitis. A single record per CDR3 protein comes from TCRdb applying MiXCR to the 5' RACE reads. The table records 200,000 to 250,000 distinct CDR3 sequences, around 16% of them present only once. The antigens for these receptors are not known. Study-wide findings and caveats: There was a TCR beta motif, made of fewer than 10 highly homologous variants, that appeared characteristic of ankylosing spondylitis blood.

The sample taken for sequencing was blood, either unsorted or a sorted T cell fraction (not recorded which). Source of these receptors: a male donor with ankylosing spondylitis.

This clonotype appeared a few times. The genes are TRBV28 and TRBJ2-3; 9 nucleotides match TRBD2. This CDR3 has 15 amino acids. CDR1 and CDR2 from the germline V gene are MDHEN and SYDVKM. Trimming took 5 bases from V and 3 from J; bases not matched to a gene: 6. In nucleotides, the CDR3 is TGTGCCAGCAGTATGCGGGAGGGGGGGACAGATACGCAGTATTTT. The encoded protein is CASSMREGGTDTQYF.

The chain recombines TRBV4-1 with TRBJ2-7, with D tentatively TRBD1 (6 bases). Trimming left V 3 bases short and J 7 bases short, with 16 bases between. This CDR3 contains 14 residues. The V gene's germline CDR1 is MGHRA and CDR2 YSYEKL. The CDR3 coding sequence is TGCGCCAGCAGCCACCTAAACAGGGAATTGGAGCAGTACTTC. It yields the protein CASSHLNRELEQYF.

In nucleotides, the CDR3 is TGTGCCAGTAGTCCTGAAGCGAACACTGAAGCTTTCTTT. It specifies CASSPEANTEAFF. The chain combines TRBV19 with TRBJ1-1, with unresolved D. Germline V gene sequence: CDR1 LNHDA, CDR2 SQIVND (reference sequence). This CDR3 region has 13 residues. Trimming stripped 5 bases from V and 1 base from J, with 8 bases between.

This chain connects TRBV12-3 or TRBV12-4 to TRBJ2-3; D is unclear. The CDR3 is 12 amino acids. V shed 3 bases and J shed 6 bases, with 7 bases lying between them. DNA for the CDR3: TGTGCCAGCAGTTTCCATAGGGATACGCAGTATTTT. Encoded protein: CASSFHRDTQYF.

This clonotype showed up just a few times. This chain connects TRBV4-3 to TRBJ2-1; 12 nucleotides align to TRBD2. Germline trimming cut 3 bases from V and 9 bases from J; bases unmatched to any gene: 9. Germline loops: CDR1 LGHNA, CDR2 YSLEER. CDR3 length: 16 residues. CDR3 loop: CASSQDRLAGVIEQFF. The CDR3 DNA is TGCGCCAGCAGCCAGGATCGACTAGCGGGAGTGATTGAGCAGTTCTTC.

The chain couples TRBV7-2 to TRBJ1-2; tentative D call: TRBD1 (5 bases). Deletions cut 0 bases from V and 7 bases from J, with 21 bases between. Germline lookup yields CDR1 SGHTA and CDR2 FQGNSA. The CDR3 spans 17 residues. The CDR3 sequence is CASSLAYQTEPLGGYTF. DNA for the CDR3: TGTGCCAGCAGCTTAGCCTACCAGACAGAACCCCTAGGTGGCTACACCTTC.

This CDR3 reads CASSDGREDNEQFF. DNA of the CDR3: TGTGCCAGCAGTGATGGAAGAGAGGACAATGAGCAGTTCTTC. The chain recombines TRBV2 with TRBJ2-1; D uncertain. This CDR3 is 14 amino acids long. V lost 3 bases to trimming and J lost 5 bases, with 11 bases between them. The germline V gene encodes CDR1 SNHLY and CDR2 FYNNEI.

This sequence joins TRBV11-2 and TRBJ2-3; 13 bases line up with TRBD2. Trimming took 5 bases from V and 0 from J; bases not matched to a gene: 8. This CDR3 spans 18 amino acids. Germline CDR1 is SGHAT and CDR2 is FQNNGV. The CDR3 nucleotides read TGTGCCAGCAGCAGGGACCTGGGACTAGCGGGGAGCACAGATACGCAGTATTTT. It specifies CASSRDLGLAGSTDTQYF.

The chain carries TRBV2 and TRBJ2-4, with 10 bases aligning to TRBD2. In germline, CDR1 is SNHLY, CDR2 FYNNEI. The CDR3 is made up of 18 amino acids. Unmatched junction bases numbered 9, after V lost 3 bases and J lost 1 base. The CDR3 DNA sequence: TGTGCCAGCAGTGACCGACTAGGGACTAGCGCGGCCAAAAACATTCAGTACTTC. It yields the protein CASSDRLGTSAAKNIQYF.

The gene calls are TRBV29-1 and TRBJ1-2; a weak D match, TRBD1 (5 bases). Germline values: CDR1 SQVTM, CDR2 ANQGSEA. V was clipped by 0 bases and J by 3 bases, with 11 bases between them. The CDR3 is 14 amino acids. Here the CDR3 DNA reads TGCAGCGTTGAAGAGAGCAGGGAAGACTATGGCTACACCTTC. Its protein is CSVEESREDYGYTF.

The chain employs TRBV5-8 and TRBJ1-1; weak D call: TRBD1 (6 bases). V was clipped by 6 bases and J by 3 bases, with 12 bases between them. Germline CDR1 SGHTS, CDR2 YDEGEE. The length of the CDR3 is 13 residues. The CDR3 nucleotides are TGTGCCAGCAATCTAGAGGGGGACACTGAAGCTTTCTTT. Its protein product is CASNLEGDTEAFF. The full variable domain, its missing parts supplied by reference TRBV5-8 and TRBJ1-1, is EAGVTQSPTHLIKTRGQQATLRCSPISGHTSVYWYQQALGLGLQFLLWYDEGEERNRGNFPPRFSGRQFPNYSSELNVNALELEDSALYLCASNLEGDTEAFFGQGTRLTVV.

V and J are TRBV12-3 or TRBV12-4 and TRBJ2-7; D is perhaps TRBD1 or TRBD2 (5 bases each). The CDR3 spans 14 residues. V was cut by 3 bases and J by 0 bases, with 9 bases left in between. The CDR3 DNA reads as TGTGCCAGCAGTTTGAGGGGTCTCTCCTACGAGCAGTACTTC. It translates to CASSLRGLSYEQYF.

The chain links TRBV7-7 to TRBJ2-7; either TRBD1 or TRBD2 may supply D (5 bases each). The length of the CDR3 is 13 residues. V dropped 5 bases and J dropped 7 bases, with 15 bases sitting between them. Germline-derived CDR1 and CDR2 are SSHAT and FNYEAQ (reference sequence). The CDR3 region is CASSPGEGHEQYF. The CDR3 DNA reads as TGTGCCAGCAGCCCAGGCGAGGGGCATGAGCAGTACTTC. Supplemented by reference TRBV7-7 and TRBJ2-7, the full variable domain reads GAGVSQSPRYKVTKRGQDVTLRCDPISSHATLYWYQQALGQGPEFLTYFNYEAQPDKSGLPSDRFSAERPEGSISTLTIQRTEQRDSAMYRCASSPGEGHEQYFGPGTRLTVT.

This clonotype was counted only a few times. This chain connects TRBV27 to TRBJ1-6, with D unresolved. Trimming removed 8 bases at V and 0 bases at J, with 17 bases between. The CDR3 is made up of 17 amino acids. CDR1 is MNHEY, CDR2 SMNVEV, per germline (reference sequence). Here the CDR3 reads CASGSIGSSSYNSPLHF. CDR3 sequence (DNA): TGTGCCAGCGGCTCTATTGGTTCGAGCTCCTATAATTCACCCCTCCACTTT.

This clonotype was detected many times. As DNA, the CDR3 is TGCGCCAGCAGCCGCCGACTAGCGGGAGATAATGAGCAGTTCTTC. It codes for CASSRRLAGDNEQFF. This chain links TRBV4-3 with TRBJ2-1, with 12 bases lining up with TRBD2. The germline CDR1 and CDR2 sequences are LGHNA and YSLEER. The CDR3 is 15 amino acids. V gave up 4 bases and J gave up 7 bases; unmatched junction bases: 5.

The chain employs TRBV5-1 and TRBJ2-7, with D maybe TRBD2 (6 bases). V lost 1 base and J 4 bases, leaving 18 bases between the germline ends. CDR3 length: 16 residues. Germline V gene lookup returns CDR1 SGHRS and CDR2 YFSETQ. CDR3 region: CASSLRPGLEKYEQYF. The CDR3 nucleotides read TGCGCCAGCAGCTTGCGTCCGGGACTGGAAAAATACGAGCAGTACTTC.

The V gene is TRBV6-2 or TRBV6-3, the J gene TRBJ2-3; TRBD2 agrees at 8 bases. The CDR3 has 17 residues. Germline V CDR1 and CDR2: MNHEY, SVGEGT. The V and J ends lost 0 bases and 5 bases, in that order; junction bases with no gene match: 10. In DNA form, the CDR3 reads TGTGCCAGCAGTTACTCAACTAGCGGAAGAGAAAGAGATACGCAGTATTTT. Protein sequence: CASSYSTSGRERDTQYF.

This clonotype was counted between two and nine times. The chain combines TRBV12-3 or TRBV12-4 with TRBJ2-2; 8 nucleotides agree with TRBD2. J lost 0 bases, V lost 6 bases, and 6 bases had no gene match. The CDR3 contains 16 residues. In nucleotides, the CDR3 is TGTGCCAGCAGCACCGCGGGACTAGCGAACACCGGGGAGCTGTTTTTT. It yields the protein CASSTAGLANTGELFF.

This clonotype has just a few counts. The rearrangement joins TRBV4-1 to TRBJ2-2; 8 bases line up with TRBD2. Trimming removed 1 base from V and 9 bases from J; junction bases left unmatched: 1. The CDR3 consists of 13 residues. Germline V gene data show CDR1 as MGHRA and CDR2 as YSYEKL. CDR3 amino acids: CASSQGLARELFF. DNA of the CDR3: TGCGCCAGCAGCCAAGGACTAGCGAGGGAGCTGTTTTTT.

The chain uses TRBV11-2 and TRBJ1-6; TRBD1 might be the D (5 bases). CDR1 is SGHAT and CDR2 is FQNNGV in the germline V gene. This CDR3 is built from 18 residues. V was cut by 4 bases and J by 6 bases, with 22 bases left in between. Here the CDR3 DNA reads TGTGCCAGCAGCTACCCTCACACCGGGACTGCTTTTAATTCACCCCTCCACTTT. Translating it yields CASSYPHTGTAFNSPLHF.

V and J are TRBV5-1 and TRBJ1-2; D remains ambiguous. Looked up from germline, CDR1 is SGHRS and CDR2 is YFSETQ. Trimming removed 1 base from V and 7 bases from J, with 14 bases in between. The CDR3 has 14 residues. CDR3 protein: CASSLSRPRLGYTF. The CDR3, as DNA: TGCGCCAGCAGCTTGTCCAGGCCGAGACTTGGCTACACCTTC.

Note on this clonotype: This likely comes from a read error, as the CDR3 has no conserved phenylalanine or tryptophan at its end. The genes are TRBV18 and TRBJ2-1; TRBD2 aligns across 8 bases. This CDR3 is built from 16 residues. Looked up from germline, CDR1 is KGHSH and CDR2 is LQKENI. After removal of 1 base from V and 0 bases from J, the junction contained 2 bases not matched to a gene. Here the CDR3 DNA reads TGTGCCAGCTCACCACAGCGGGAGAGCTCCTACAATGAGCAGTTCTGC. Its translation: CASSPQRESSYNEQFC.

In this sample, this clonotype turned up a few times. The gene calls are TRBV7-2 and TRBJ2-7; weak D call: TRBD1 (6 bases). There are 16 residues in the CDR3. V was clipped by 2 bases and J by 3 bases, with 17 bases between them. CDR1 and CDR2 (germline): SGHTA, FQGNSA. The chain's CDR3 is CASSLSRDTANYEQYF. The CDR3 DNA reads TGTGCCAGCAGCTTAAGCCGGGACACAGCTAACTACGAGCAGTACTTC.

The chain employs TRBV4-3 and TRBJ1-1; possibly TRBD1 for D (5 bases). This CDR3 contains 16 residues. V lost 0 bases and J lost 7, with 18 bases in between. Germline V CDR1 and CDR2: LGHNA, YSLEER. The DNA of the CDR3 is TGCGCCAGCAGCCAAGATCTCGGGCAGGGCCCGAATGAAGCTTTCTTT. The encoded protein is CASSQDLGQGPNEAFF.

The chain recombines TRBV6-2 or TRBV6-3 with TRBJ2-7; D is undetermined. The CDR3 spans 12 residues. V was pared by 0 bases and J by 2 bases, with 2 bases between. CDR1 and CDR2 (germline): MNHEY, SVGEGT. DNA of the CDR3: TGTGCCAGCAGTTACTCTGCCTACGAGCAGTACTTC. Protein sequence: CASSYSAYEQYF.

This clonotype was counted a few times. The rearrangement links TRBV20-1 to TRBJ1-3; D unresolved. Trimming left V 0 bases short and J 8 bases short, with 11 bases between. The germline CDR1 and CDR2 sequences are DFQATT and SNEGSKA (reference sequence). The CDR3 runs 13 residues. The CDR3, as DNA: TGCAGTGCTAGAGATCCCGCACGAGACACCATATATTTT. As protein: CSARDPARDTIYF.

This chain connects TRBV9 to TRBJ1-2; D is uncertain. Germline CDR1 is SGDLS and CDR2 is YYNGEE. The ends were cut back, 3 bases at V and 1 base at J, with 7 bases in the middle. The CDR3 is 13 amino acids. DNA of the CDR3: TGTGCCAGCAGCGCCGACTGTAACTATGGCTACACCTTC. It specifies CASSADCNYGYTF.

The chain couples TRBV27 to TRBJ1-2, with D possibly being TRBD1 (6 bases). The CDR3 totals 14 residues. CDR1 is MNHEY, CDR2 SMNVEV, per germline (reference sequence). The germline V and J ends were trimmed by 0 bases and 3 bases, with 8 bases remaining between them. The CDR3 nucleotides read TGTGCCAGCAGTTTATCATCAGGGGACTATGGCTACACCTTC. Residues: CASSLSSGDYGYTF.

This clonotype was seen a few times. This chain joins TRBV27 and TRBJ2-3; the D is unclear. CDR1 and CDR2 (germline): MNHEY, SMNVEV (reference sequence). V was trimmed by 5 bases and J by 0 bases, leaving 9 bases between them. The CDR3 loop spans 14 amino acids. The CDR3 region is CASSPPGSTDTQYF. CDR3 bases: TGTGCCAGCAGTCCCCCTGGGAGCACAGATACGCAGTATTTT.

This clonotype has a handful of counts. The chain is built from TRBV4-1 and TRBJ2-7; TRBD1 aligns across 8 bases. The CDR3 is 16 residues long. Germline assignment: CDR1 MGHRA and CDR2 YSYEKL. V shed 3 bases, J shed 0 bases, and the junction held 7 bases outside the gene matches. DNA for the CDR3: TGCGCCAGCAGCCAGGCTCCCGGGACAGGCTCCTACGAGCAGTACTTC. Translation gives CASSQAPGTGSYEQYF.